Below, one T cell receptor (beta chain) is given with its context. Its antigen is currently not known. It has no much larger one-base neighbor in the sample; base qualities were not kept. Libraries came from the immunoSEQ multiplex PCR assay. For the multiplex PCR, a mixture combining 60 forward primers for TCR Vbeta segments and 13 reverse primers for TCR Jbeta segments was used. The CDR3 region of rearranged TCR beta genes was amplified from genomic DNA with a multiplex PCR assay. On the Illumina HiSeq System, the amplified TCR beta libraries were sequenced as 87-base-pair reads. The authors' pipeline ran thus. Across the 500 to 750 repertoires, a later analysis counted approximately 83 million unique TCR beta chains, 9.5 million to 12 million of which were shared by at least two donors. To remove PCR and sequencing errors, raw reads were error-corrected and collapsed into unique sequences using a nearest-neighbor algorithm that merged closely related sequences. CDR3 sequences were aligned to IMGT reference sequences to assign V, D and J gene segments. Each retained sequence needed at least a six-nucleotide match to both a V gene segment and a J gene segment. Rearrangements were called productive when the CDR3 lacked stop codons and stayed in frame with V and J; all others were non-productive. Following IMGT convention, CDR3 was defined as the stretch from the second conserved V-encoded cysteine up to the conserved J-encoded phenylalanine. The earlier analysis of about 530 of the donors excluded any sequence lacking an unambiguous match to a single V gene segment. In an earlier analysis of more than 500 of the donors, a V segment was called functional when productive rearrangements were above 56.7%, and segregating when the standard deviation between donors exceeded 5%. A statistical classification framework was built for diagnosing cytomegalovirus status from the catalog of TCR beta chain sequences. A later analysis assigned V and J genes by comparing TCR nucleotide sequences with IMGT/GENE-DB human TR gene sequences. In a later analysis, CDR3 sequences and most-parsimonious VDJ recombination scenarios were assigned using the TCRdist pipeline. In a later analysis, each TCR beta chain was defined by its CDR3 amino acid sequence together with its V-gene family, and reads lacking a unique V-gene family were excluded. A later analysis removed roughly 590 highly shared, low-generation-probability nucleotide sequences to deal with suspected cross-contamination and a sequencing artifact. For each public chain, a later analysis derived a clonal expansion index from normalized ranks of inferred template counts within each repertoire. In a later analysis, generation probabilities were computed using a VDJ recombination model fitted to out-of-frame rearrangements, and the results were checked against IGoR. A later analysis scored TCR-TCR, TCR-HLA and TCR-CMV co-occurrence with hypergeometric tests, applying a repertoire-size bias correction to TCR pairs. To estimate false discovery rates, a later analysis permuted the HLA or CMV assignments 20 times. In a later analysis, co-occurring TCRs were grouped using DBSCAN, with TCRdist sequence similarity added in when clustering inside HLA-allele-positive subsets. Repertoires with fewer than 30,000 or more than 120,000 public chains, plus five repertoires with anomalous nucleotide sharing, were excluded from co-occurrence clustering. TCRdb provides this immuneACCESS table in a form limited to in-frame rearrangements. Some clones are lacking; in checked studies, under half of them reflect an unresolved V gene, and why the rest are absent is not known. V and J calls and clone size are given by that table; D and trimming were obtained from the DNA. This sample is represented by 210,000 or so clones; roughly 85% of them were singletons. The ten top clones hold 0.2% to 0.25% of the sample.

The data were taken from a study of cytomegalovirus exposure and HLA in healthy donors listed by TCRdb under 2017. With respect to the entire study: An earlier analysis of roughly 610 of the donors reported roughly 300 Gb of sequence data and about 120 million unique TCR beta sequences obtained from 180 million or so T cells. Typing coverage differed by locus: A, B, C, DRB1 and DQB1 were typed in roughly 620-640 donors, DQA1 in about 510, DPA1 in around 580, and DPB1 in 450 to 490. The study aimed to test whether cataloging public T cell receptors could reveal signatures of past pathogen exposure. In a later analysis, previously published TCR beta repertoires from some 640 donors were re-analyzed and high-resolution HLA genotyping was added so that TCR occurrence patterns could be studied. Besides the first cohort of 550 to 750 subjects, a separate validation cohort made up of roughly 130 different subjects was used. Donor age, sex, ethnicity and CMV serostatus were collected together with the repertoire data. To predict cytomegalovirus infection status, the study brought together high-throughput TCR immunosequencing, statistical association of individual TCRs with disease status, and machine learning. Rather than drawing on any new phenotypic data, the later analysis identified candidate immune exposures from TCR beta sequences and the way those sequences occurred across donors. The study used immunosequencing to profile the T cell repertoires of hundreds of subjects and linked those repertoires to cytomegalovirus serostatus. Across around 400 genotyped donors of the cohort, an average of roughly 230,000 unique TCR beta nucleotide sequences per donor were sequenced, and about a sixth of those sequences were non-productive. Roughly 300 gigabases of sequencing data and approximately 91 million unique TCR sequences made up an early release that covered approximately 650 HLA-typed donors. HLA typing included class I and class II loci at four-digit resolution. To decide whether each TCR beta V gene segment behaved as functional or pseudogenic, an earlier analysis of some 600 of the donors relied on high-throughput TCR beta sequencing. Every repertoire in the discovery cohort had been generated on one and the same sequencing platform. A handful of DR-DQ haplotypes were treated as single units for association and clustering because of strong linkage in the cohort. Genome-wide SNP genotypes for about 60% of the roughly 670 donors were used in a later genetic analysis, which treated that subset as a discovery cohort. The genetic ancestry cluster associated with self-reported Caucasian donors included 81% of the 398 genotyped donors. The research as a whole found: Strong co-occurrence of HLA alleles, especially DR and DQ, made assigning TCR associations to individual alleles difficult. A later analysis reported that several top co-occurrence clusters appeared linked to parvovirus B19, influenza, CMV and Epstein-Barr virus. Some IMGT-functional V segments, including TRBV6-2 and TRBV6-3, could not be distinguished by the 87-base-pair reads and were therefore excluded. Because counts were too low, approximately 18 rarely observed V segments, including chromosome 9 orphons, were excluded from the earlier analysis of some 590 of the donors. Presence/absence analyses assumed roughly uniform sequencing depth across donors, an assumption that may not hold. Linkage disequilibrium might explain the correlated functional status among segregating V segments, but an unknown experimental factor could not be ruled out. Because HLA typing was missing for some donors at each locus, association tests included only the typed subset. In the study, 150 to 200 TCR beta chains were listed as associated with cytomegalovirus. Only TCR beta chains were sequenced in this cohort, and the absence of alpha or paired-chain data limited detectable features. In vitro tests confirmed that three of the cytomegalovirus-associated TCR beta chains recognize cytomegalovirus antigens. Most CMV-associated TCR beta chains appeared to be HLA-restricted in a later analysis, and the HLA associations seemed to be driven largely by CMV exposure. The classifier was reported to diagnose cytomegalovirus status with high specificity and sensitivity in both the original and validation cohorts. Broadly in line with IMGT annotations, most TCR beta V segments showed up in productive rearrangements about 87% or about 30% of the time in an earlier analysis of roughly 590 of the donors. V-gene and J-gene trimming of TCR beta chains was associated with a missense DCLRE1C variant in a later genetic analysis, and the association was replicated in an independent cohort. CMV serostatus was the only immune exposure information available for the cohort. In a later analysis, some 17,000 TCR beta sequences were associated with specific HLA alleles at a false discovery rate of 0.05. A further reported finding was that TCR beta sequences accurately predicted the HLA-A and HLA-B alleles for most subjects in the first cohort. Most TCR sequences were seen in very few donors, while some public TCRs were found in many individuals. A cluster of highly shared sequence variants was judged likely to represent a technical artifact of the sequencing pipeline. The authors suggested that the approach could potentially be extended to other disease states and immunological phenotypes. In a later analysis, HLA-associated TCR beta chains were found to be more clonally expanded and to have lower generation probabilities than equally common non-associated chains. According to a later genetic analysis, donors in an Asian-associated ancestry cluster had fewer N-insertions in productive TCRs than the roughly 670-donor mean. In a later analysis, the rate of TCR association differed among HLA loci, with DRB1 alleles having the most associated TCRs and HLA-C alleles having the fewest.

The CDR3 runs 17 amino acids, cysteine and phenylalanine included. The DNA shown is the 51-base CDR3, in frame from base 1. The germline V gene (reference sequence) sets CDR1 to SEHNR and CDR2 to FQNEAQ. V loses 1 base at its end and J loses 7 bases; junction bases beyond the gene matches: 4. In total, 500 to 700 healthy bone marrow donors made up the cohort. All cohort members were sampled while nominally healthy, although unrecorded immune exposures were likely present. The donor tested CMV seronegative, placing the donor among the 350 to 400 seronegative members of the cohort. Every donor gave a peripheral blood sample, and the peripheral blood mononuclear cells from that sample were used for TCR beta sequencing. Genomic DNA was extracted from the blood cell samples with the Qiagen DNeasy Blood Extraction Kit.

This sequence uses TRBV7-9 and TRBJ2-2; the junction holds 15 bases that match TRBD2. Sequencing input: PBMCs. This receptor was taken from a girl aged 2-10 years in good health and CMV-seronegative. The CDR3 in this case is CASSLGTSGRADGELFF. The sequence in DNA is TGTGCCAGCAGCTTAGGGACTAGCGGGAGGGCCGACGGGGAGCTGTTTTTT.